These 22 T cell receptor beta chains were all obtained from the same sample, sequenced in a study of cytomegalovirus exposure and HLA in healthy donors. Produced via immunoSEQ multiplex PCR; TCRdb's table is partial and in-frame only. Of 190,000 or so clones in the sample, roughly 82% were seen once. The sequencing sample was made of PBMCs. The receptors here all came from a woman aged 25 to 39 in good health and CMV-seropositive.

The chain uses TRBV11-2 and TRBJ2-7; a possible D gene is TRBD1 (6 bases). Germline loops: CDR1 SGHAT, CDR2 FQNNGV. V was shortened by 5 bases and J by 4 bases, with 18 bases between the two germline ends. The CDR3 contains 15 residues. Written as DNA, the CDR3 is TGTGCCAGCAGCAGGGGAGCAGGGGATCCTTACGAGCAGTACTTC. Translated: CASSRGAGDPYEQYF.

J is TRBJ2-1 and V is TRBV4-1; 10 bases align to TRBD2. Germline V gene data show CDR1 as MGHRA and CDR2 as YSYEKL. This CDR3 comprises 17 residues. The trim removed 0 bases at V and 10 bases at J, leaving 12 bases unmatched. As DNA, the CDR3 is TGCGCCAGCAGCCAAGAAACTTGGACTAGCGGACCAGGGGAGCAGTTCTTC. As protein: CASSQETWTSGPGEQFF.

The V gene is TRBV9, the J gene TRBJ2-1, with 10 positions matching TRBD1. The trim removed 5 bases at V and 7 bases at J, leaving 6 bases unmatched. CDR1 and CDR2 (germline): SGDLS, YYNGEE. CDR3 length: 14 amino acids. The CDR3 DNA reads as TGTGCCAGCAGTGTGGACAGGGGGTGGAATGAGCAGTTCTTC. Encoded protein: CASSVDRGWNEQFF.

The CDR3 coding sequence is TGTGCCAGCAGAGGACAGCTGAAGGCTTTCTTT. This codes for CASRGQLKAFF. The rearrangement joins TRBV6-1 to TRBJ1-1; perhaps TRBD1 as D (6 bases). CDR3 length equals 11 residues. Germline CDR1 and CDR2: MNHNS and SASEGT. The V end lost 6 bases, the J end lost 11 bases, and 13 bases lay between the germline ends.

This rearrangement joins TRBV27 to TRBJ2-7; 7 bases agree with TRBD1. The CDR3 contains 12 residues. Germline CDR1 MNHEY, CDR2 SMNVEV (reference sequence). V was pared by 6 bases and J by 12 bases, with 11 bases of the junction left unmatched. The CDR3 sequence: CASRTTGMESYF. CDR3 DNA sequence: TGTGCCAGCAGAACGACAGGGATGGAATCGTACTTC.

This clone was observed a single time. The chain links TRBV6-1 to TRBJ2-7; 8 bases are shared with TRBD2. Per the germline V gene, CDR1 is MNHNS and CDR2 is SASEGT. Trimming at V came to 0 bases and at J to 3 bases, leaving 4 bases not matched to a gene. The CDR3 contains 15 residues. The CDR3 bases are TGTGCCAGCAGTGAAGCGGCCCGGGAGGGCTACGAGCAGTACTTC. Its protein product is CASSEAAREGYEQYF.

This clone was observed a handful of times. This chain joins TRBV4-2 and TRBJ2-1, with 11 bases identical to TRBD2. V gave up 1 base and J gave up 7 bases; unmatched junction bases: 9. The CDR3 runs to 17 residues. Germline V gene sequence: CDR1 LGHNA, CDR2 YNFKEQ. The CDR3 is CASSQGSSSGRSNEQFF. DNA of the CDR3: TGTGCCAGCAGCCAAGGAAGCTCTAGCGGGAGGTCAAATGAGCAGTTCTTC.

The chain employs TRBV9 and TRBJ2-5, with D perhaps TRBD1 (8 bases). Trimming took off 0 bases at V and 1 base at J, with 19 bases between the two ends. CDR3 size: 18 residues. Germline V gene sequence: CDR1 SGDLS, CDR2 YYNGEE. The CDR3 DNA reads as TGTGCCAGCAGCGTAGGACCAACAGGGGGAGGGGGCCAAGAGACCCAGTACTTC. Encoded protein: CASSVGPTGGGGQETQYF.

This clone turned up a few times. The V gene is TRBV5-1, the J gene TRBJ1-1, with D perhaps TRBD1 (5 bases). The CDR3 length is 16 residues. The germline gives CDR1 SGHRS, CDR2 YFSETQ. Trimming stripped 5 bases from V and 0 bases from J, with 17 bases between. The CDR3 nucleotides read TGCGCCAGCAGGGCGGAACCGGGACTAATGAACACTGAAGCTTTCTTT. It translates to CASRAEPGLMNTEAFF.

The CDR3 DNA follows: TGCGCCAGCAGGTCCGGGACTACGATCTACGAGCAGTACTTC. Amino acid sequence: CASRSGTTIYEQYF. The V call is TRBV5-1, the J call TRBJ2-7; 7 bases match TRBD2. Germline V gene sequence: CDR1 SGHRS, CDR2 YFSETQ. Trimming cost V 5 bases and J 3 bases; bases outside gene matches: 8. The CDR3 length is 14 residues. The whole variable domain, remainder taken from reference TRBV5-1 and TRBJ2-7, is KAGVTQTPRYLIKTRGQQVTLSCSPISGHRSVSWYQQTPGQGLQFLFEYFSETQRNKGNFPGRFSGRQFSNSRSEMNVSTLELGDSALYLCASRSGTTIYEQYFGPGTRLTVT.

CDR3 loop: CASSIPPPGQGGEQYF. The CDR3, as DNA: TGCGCCAGCAGCATCCCCCCCCCGGGACAGGGCGGAGAGCAGTACTTC. The chain is built from TRBV5-1 and TRBJ2-7; 9 positions match TRBD1. CDR1 is SGHRS, CDR2 YFSETQ, per germline. V dropped 4 bases and J dropped 7; count of bases not matched to a gene: 15. The CDR3 runs to 16 residues.

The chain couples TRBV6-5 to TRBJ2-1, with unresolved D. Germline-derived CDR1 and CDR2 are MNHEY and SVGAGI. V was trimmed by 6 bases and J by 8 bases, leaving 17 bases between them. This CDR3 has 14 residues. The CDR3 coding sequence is TGTGCCAGCAGCCCTTGGGCCGCTGCAGATGAGCAGTTCTTC. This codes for CASSPWAAADEQFF.

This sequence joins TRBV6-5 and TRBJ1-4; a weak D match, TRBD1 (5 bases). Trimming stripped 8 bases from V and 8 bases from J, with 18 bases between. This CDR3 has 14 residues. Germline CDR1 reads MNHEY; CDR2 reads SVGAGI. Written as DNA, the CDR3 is TGTGCCAGCGCAGGAGGGGCGGTTTTCGAAAAACTGTTTTTT. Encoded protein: CASAGGAVFEKLFF.

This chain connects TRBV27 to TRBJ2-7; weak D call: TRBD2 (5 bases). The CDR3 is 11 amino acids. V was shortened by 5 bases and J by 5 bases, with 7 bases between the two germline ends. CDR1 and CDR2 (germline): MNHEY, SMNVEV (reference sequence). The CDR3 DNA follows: TGTGCCAGCAGTAGAGGGAACGAGCAGTACTTC. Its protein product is CASSRGNEQYF.

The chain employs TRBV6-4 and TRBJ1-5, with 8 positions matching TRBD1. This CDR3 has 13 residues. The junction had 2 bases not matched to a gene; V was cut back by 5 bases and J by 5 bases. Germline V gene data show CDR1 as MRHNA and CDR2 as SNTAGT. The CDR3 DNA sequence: TGTGCCAGCAGTTCGGGACAGGATCAGCCCCAGCATTTT. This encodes CASSSGQDQPQHF.

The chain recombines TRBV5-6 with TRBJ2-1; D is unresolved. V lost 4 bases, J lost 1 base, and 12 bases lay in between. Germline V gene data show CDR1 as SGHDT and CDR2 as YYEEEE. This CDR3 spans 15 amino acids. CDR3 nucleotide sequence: TGTGCCAGCAGCGTACTTAGTGGTTCCTACAATGAGCAGTTCTTC. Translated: CASSVLSGSYNEQFF.

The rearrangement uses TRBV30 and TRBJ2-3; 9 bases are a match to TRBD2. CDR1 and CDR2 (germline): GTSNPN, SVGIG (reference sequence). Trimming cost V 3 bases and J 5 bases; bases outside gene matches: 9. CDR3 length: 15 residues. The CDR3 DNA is TGTGCCTGGAGCGTAGCGGGAGACCCGGGAGATACGCAGTATTTT. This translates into CAWSVAGDPGDTQYF.

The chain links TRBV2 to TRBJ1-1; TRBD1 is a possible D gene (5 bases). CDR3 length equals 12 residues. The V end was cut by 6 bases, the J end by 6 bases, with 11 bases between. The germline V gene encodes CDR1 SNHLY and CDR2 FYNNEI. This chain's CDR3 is CASSREAPEAFF. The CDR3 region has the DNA TGTGCCAGCAGCAGGGAGGCCCCTGAAGCTTTCTTT.

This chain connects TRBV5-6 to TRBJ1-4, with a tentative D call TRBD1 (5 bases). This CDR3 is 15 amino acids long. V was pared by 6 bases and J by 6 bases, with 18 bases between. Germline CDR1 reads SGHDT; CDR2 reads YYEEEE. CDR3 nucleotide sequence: TGTGCCAGCACCCGGAGAAGGGGAGGGGATGAAAAACTGTTTTTT. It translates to CASTRRRGGDEKLFF.

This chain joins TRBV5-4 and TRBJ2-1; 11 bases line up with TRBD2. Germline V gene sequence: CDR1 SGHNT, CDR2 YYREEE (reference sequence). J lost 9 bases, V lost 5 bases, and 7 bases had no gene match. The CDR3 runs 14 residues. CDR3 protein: CASRLAGGPVEQFF. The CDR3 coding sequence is TGTGCCAGCAGGTTAGCGGGAGGGCCGGTTGAGCAGTTCTTC.

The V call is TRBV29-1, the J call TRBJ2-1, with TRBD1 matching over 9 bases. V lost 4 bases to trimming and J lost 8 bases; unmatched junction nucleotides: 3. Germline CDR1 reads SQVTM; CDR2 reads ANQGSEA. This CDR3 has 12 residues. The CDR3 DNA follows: TGCAGCGTTGTACAGGGGGCTTATGAGCAGTTCTTC. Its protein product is CSVVQGAYEQFF.

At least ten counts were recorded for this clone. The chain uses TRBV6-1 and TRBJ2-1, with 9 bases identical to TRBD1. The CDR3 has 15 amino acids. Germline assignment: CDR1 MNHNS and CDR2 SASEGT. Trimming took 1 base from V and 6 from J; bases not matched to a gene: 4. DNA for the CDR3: TGTGCCAGCAGTGAAGAGGGACAGGGATTCAATGAGCAGTTCTTC. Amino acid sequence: CASSEEGQGFNEQFF.